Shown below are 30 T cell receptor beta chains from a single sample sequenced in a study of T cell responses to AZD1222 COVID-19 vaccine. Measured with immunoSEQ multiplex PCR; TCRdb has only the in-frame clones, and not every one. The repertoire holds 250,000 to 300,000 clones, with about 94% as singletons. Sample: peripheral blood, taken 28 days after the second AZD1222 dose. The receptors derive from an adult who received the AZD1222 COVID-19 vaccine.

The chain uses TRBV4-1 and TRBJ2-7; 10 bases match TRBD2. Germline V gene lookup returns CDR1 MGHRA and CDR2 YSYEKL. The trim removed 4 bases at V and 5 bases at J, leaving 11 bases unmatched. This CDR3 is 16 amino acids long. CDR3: CASSLLLAGDSDEQYF. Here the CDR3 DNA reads TGCGCCAGCAGCCTCCTCCTAGCGGGAGATAGCGACGAGCAGTACTTC.

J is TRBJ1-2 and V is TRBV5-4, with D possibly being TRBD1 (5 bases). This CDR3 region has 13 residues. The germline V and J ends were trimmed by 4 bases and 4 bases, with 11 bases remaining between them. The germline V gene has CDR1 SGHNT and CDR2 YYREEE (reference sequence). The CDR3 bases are TGTGCCAGCAGCCCCGGGACGCCCTATGGCTACACCTTC. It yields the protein CASSPGTPYGYTF.

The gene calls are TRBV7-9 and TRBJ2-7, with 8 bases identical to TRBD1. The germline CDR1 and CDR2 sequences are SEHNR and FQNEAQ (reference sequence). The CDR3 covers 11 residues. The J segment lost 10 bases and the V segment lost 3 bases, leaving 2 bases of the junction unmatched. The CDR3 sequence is CASSFGQGQYF. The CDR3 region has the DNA TGTGCCAGCAGCTTTGGACAGGGACAGTACTTC.

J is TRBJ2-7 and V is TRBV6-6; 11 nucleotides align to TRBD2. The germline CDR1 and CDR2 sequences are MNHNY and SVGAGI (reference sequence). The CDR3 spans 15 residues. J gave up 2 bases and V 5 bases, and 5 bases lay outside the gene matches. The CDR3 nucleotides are TGTGCCAGCAGTCGACTAGCGGGGAACACCTACGAGCAGTACTTC. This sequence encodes CASSRLAGNTYEQYF.

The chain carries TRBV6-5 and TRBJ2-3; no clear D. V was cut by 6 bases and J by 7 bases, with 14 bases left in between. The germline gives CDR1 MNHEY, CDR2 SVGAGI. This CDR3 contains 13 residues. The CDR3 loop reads CASSHLDPHTQYF. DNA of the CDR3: TGTGCCAGCAGCCATCTGGACCCGCATACGCAGTATTTT.

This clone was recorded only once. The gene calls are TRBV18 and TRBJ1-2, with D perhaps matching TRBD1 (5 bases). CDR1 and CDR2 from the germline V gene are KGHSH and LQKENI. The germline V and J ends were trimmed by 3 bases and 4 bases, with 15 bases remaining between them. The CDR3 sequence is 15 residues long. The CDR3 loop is CASSPSGRGPYGYTF. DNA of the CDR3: TGTGCCAGCTCACCCTCTGGGAGGGGACCCTATGGCTACACCTTC.

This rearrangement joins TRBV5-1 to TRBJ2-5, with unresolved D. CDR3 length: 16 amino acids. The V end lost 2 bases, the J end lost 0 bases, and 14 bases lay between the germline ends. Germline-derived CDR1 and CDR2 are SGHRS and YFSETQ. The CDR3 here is CASSFRAVSDQETQYF. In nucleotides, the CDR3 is TGCGCCAGCAGCTTTAGGGCAGTCAGTGACCAAGAGACCCAGTACTTC.

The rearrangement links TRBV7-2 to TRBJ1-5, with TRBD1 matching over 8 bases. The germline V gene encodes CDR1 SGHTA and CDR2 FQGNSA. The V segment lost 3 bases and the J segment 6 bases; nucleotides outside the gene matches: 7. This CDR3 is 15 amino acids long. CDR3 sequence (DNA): TGTGCCAGCAGCTTGAAGGTAGACAGGGGTCAGCCCCAGCATTTT. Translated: CASSLKVDRGQPQHF.

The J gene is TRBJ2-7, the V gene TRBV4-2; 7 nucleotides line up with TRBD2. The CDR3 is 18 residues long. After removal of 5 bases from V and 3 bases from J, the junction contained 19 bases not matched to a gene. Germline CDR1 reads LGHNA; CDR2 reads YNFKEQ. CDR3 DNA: TGTGCCAGCAGCGAACTCAAGCCGAGTCGTAGCGGGTTCTACGAGCAGTACTTC. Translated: CASSELKPSRSGFYEQYF.

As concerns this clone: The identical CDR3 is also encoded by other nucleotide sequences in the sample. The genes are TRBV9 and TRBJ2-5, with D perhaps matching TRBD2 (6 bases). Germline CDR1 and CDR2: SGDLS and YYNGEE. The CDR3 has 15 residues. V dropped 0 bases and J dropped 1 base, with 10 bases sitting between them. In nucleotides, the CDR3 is TGTGCCAGCAGCGTAGTCCAGGGAGGCCAAGAGACCCAGTACTTC. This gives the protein CASSVVQGGQETQYF. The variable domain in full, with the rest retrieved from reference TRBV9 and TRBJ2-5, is DSGVTQTPKHLITATGQRVTLRCSPRSGDLSVYWYQQSLDQGLQFLIQYYNGEERAKGNILERFSAQQFPDLHSELNLSSLELGDSALYFCASSVVQGGQETQYFGPGTRLLVL.

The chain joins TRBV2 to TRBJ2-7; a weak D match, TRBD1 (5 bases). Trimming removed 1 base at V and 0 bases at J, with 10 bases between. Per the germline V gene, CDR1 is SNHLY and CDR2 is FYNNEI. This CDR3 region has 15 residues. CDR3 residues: CASSEGWGGSYEQYF. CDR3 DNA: TGTGCCAGCAGTGAAGGGTGGGGCGGCTCCTACGAGCAGTACTTC.

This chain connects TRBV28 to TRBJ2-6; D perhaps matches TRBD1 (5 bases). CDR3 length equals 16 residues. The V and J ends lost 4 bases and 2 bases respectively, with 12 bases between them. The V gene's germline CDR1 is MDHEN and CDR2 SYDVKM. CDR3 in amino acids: CASSSPLGAGANVLTF. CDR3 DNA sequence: TGTGCCAGCAGTTCCCCTTTAGGGGCTGGGGCCAACGTCCTGACTTTC. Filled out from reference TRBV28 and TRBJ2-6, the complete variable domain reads DVKVTQSSRYLVKRTGEKVFLECVQDMDHENMFWYRQDPGLGLRLIYFSYDVKMKEKGDIPEGYSVSREKKERFSLILESASTNQTSMYLCASSSPLGAGANVLTFGAGSRLTVL.

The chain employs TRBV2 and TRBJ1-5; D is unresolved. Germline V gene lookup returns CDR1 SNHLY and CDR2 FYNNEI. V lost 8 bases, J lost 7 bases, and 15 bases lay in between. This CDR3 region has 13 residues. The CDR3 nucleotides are TGTGCCAGCCACGGGGAGGTCTTCCAGCCCCAGCATTTT. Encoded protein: CASHGEVFQPQHF.

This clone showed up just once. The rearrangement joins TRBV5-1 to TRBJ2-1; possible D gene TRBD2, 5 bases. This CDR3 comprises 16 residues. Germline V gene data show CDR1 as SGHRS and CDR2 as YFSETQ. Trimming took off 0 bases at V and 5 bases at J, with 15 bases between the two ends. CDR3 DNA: TGCGCCAGCAGCTTGGCTCGCGGGCAGCTGGACAATGAGCAGTTCTTC. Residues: CASSLARGQLDNEQFF.

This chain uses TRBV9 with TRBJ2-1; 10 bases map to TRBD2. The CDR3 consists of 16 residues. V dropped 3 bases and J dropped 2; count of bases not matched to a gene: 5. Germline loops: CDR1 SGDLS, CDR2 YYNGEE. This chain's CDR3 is CASSAPSGRAYNEQFF. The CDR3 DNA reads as TGTGCCAGCAGCGCCCCCAGCGGGAGGGCCTACAATGAGCAGTTCTTC.

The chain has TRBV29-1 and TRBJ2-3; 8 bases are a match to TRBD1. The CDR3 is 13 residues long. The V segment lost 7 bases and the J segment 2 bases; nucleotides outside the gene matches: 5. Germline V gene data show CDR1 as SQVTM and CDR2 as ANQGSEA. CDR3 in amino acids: CSAQGASTDTQYF. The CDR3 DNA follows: TGCAGCGCCCAGGGGGCTTCCACAGATACGCAGTATTTT.

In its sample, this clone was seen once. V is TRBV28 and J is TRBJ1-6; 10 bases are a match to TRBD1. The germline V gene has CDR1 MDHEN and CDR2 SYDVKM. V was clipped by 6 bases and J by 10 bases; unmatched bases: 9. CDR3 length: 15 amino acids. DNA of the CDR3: TGTGCCAGCAGAATCTCTGACAGGGGGCACTCACCCCTCCACTTT. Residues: CASRISDRGHSPLHF.

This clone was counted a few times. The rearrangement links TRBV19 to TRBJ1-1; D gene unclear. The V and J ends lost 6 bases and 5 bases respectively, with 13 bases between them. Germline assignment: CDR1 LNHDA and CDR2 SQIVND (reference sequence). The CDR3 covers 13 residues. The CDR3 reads CASRYGSGTEAFF. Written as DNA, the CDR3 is TGTGCCAGTAGATATGGGTCGGGGACTGAAGCTTTCTTT. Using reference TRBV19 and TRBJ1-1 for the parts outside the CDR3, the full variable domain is DGGITQSPKYLFRKEGQNVTLSCEQNLNHDAMYWYRQDPGQGLRLIYYSQIVNDFQKGDIAEGYSVSREKKESFPLTVTSAQKNPTAFYLCASRYGSGTEAFFGQGTRLTVV.

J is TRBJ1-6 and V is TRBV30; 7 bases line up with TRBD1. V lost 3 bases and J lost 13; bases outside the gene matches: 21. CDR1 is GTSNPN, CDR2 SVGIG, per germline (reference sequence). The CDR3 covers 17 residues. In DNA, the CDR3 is TGTGCCTGGAGCCCGAACAGGGGCCCGGGTACTTTAGAGCCCCTCCACTTT. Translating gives CAWSPNRGPGTLEPLHF.

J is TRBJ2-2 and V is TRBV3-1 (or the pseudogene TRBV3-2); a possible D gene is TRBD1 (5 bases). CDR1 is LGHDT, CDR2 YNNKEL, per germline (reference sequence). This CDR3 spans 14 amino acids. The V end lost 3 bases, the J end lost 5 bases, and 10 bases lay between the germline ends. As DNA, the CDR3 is TGTGCCAGCAGCCAGAGTCAGGGAACCGGGGAGCTGTTTTTT. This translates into CASSQSQGTGELFF.

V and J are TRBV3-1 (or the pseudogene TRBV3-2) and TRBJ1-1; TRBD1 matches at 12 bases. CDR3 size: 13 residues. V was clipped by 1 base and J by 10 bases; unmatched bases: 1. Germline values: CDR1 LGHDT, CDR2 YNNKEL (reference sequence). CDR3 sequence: CASSQGGQGAAFF. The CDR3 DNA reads TGTGCCAGCAGCCAAGGGGGACAGGGGGCAGCTTTCTTT.

CDR3 loop: CASSESGASGNTIYF. The CDR3 DNA sequence: TGTGCCAGCAGTGAATCAGGGGCCTCTGGAAACACCATATATTTT. The gene calls are TRBV25-1 and TRBJ1-3; TRBD1 is a possible D gene (6 bases). With 1 base removed from V and 0 bases from J, the gap between germline ends came to 7 bases. The germline V gene encodes CDR1 MGHDK and CDR2 SYGVNS. This CDR3 has 15 amino acids.

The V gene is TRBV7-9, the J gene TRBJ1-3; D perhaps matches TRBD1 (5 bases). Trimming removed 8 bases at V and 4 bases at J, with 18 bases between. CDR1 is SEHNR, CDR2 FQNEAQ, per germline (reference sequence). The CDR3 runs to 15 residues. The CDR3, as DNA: TGTGCCAGCGGACCCAGATGGGGCCTGGGAAACACCATATATTTT. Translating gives CASGPRWGLGNTIYF. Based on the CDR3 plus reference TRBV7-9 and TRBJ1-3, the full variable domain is DTGVSQNPRHKITKRGQNVTFRCDPISEHNRLYWYRQTLGQGPEFLTYFQNEAQLEKSRLLSDRFSAERPKGSFSTLEIQRTEQGDSAMYLCASGPRWGLGNTIYFGEGSWLTVV.

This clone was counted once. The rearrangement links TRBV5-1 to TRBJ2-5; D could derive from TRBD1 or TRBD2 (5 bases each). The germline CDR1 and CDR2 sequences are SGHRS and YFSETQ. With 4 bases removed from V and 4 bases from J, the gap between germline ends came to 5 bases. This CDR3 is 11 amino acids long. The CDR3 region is CASSGGETQYF. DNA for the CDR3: TGCGCCAGCAGCGGGGGAGAGACCCAGTACTTC.

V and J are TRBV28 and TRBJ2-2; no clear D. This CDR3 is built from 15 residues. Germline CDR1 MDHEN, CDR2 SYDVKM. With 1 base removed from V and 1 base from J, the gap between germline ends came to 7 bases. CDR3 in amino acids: CASSLYPGNTGELFF. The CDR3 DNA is TGTGCCAGCAGTTTATATCCGGGGAACACCGGGGAGCTGTTTTTT.

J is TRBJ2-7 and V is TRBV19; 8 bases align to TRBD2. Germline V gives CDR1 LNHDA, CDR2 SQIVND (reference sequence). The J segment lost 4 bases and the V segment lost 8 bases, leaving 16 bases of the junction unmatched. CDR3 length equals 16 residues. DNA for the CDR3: TGTGCCAGTTCGGGGCTAGCGGGCCCCAGTAGGTACGAGCAGTACTTC. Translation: CASSGLAGPSRYEQYF.

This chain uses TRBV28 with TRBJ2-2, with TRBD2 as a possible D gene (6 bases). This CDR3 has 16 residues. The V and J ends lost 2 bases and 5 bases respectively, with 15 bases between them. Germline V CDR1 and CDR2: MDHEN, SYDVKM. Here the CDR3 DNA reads TGTGCCAGCAGTTTAGTTCAGGGCCGGGGGACCGGGGAGCTGTTTTTT. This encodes CASSLVQGRGTGELFF.

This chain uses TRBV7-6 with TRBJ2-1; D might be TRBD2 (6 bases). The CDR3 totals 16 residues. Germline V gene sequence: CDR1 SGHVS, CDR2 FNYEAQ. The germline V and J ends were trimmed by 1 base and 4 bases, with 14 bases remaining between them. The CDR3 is CASSLEQPRGYNEQFF. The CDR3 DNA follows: TGTGCCAGCAGCTTAGAACAACCTCGGGGGTACAATGAGCAGTTCTTC.

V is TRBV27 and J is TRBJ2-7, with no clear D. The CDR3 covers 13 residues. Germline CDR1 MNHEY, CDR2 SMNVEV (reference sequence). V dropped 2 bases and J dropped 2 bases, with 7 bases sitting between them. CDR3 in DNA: TGTGCCAGCAGTTTAACAGTCGCCTACGAGCAGTACTTC. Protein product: CASSLTVAYEQYF.

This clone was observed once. The CDR3 protein is CASSLRGGTDTQYF. The CDR3 DNA reads TGTGCCAGCAGTTTGCGGGGGGGCACAGATACGCAGTATTTT. The V call is TRBV28, the J call TRBJ2-3; 8 positions match TRBD2. V gave up 3 bases and J gave up 1 base; unmatched junction bases: 0. Germline V lookup: CDR1 MDHEN, CDR2 SYDVKM. The CDR3 is 14 amino acids.